The clone carrying this T cell receptor beta chain was recorded only once. Its antigen remains unknown. This record belongs to a study of Ad26.COV2.S vaccination and SARS-CoV-2 variants. Study observations and caveats: Recipients of either vaccine or placebo displayed similar breadth of non-spike TCRs.

Germline V gives CDR1 SGDLS, CDR2 YYNGEE. This CDR3 contains 13 residues. The trim removed 0 bases at V and 5 bases at J, leaving 0 bases unmatched. Profiling relied on immunoSEQ multiplex PCR, and the TCRdb table lists in-frame clones only, not all of them. The sample yields 85,000 to 95,000 clones, approximately 81% seen once. The sequencing used peripheral blood, collected after recovery from COVID-19. The source is a human donor who had recovered from COVID-19. V and J are TRBV9 and TRBJ2-3, with 7 positions matching TRBD2. CDR3 residues: CASSVGGGDTQYF. CDR3 nucleotides: TGTGCCAGCAGCGTAGGGGGGGGAGATACGCAGTATTTT.